The present T cell receptor beta chain was sequenced within a study of T cells after yellow fever vaccination. There are many counts of this clonotype. No antigen is known for it. A single record per CDR3 protein comes from TCRdb applying MiXCR to the 5' RACE reads. The sample has about 140,000 distinct CDR3 sequences, 7.7% seen once. Germline lookup yields CDR1 SGHRS and CDR2 YFSETQ. The CDR3 sequence is 15 residues long. Between the trimmed V and J ends, which lost 3 bases and 7 bases, there was a span of 16 bases. The study's findings and limits: Subsequent booster samples again held most clones from primary vaccination (less than 98% CD4, roughly 88% CD8). A faster peak, day 5 versus 15, was reached by the weaker secondary response.

The sequenced sample was CD4+ T cells sorted from PBMCs, obtained 5 days after the yellow fever booster vaccination. The clonotype originates from a man in his thirties or forties who received the YFV17D yellow fever vaccine. This chain joins TRBV5-1 and TRBJ2-2; D may correspond to TRBD1 or TRBD2 (5 bases each). CDR3 sequence: CASSYLQGEGGELFF. The CDR3 DNA reads as TGCGCCAGCAGCTACCTCCAGGGAGAGGGCGGGGAGCTGTTTTTT.